These 15 T cell receptor beta chains originate from one sample sequenced in a study of blood T cell repertoires in COVID-19. Only in-frame clones appear in the TCRdb table, and some are missing; sequencing was by immunoSEQ multiplex PCR. The sample records about 250,000 clones, about nine tenths being singletons. Sequencing was performed on PBMCs or T cells enriched from blood (not recorded which). The receptors come from a man aged 35 to 55 who had recovered from COVID-19.

This chain uses TRBV11-2 with TRBJ1-3; 9 positions agree with TRBD1. The CDR3 has 17 residues. Germline assignment: CDR1 SGHAT and CDR2 FQNNGV. The trim removed 4 bases at V and 0 bases at J, leaving 7 bases unmatched. CDR3 DNA sequence: TGTGCCAGCAGCTGGCGGACAGGGGTTTACTCTGGAAACACCATATATTTT. Translated: CASSWRTGVYSGNTIYF.

This clone occurred once. The chain employs TRBV5-1 and TRBJ2-3, with 9 bases lining up with TRBD2. The CDR3 is 20 residues long. Germline V gene sequence: CDR1 SGHRS, CDR2 YFSETQ. The trim removed 6 bases at V and 6 bases at J, leaving 26 bases unmatched. The CDR3 loop reads CASNSPGFFGGGAGLDTQYF. In DNA form, the CDR3 reads TGCGCCAGCAACTCCCCCGGCTTTTTTGGCGGGGGGGCCGGGTTGGATACGCAGTATTTT.

This chain connects TRBV7-8 to TRBJ2-1, with a weak D call TRBD2 (6 bases). From germline, CDR1 is SGHVS and CDR2 FQNEAQ. The ends were cut back, 5 bases at V and 4 bases at J, with 15 bases in the middle. This CDR3 spans 15 amino acids. CDR3 sequence reads: CASSQAWGDYNEQFF. For the CDR3, the DNA is TGTGCCAGCAGCCAGGCCTGGGGGGATTACAATGAGCAGTTCTTC.

In this sample, this clone turned up many times. V usage is TRBV7-8 and J usage is TRBJ2-3; 10 bases agree with TRBD2. This CDR3 is built from 18 residues. Germline V gives CDR1 SGHVS, CDR2 FQNEAQ. Trimming cost V 5 bases and J 3 bases; bases outside gene matches: 14. CDR3 in DNA: TGTGCCAGCAGCGACATCGGGACTAGCGCCCGCCCGACAGATACGCAGTATTTT. Encoded protein: CASSDIGTSARPTDTQYF.

This chain joins TRBV7-9 and TRBJ2-7, with TRBD2 identical over 9 bases. The V gene's germline CDR1 is SEHNR and CDR2 FQNEAQ (reference sequence). Trimming removed 1 base from V and 5 bases from J; junction bases left unmatched: 6. This CDR3 is 15 amino acids long. The CDR3, as DNA: TGTGCCAGCAGCTTAGGGCTAGCGGGACACCACGAGCAGTACTTC. Translation: CASSLGLAGHHEQYF. The full variable domain, in which reference TRBV7-9 and TRBJ2-7 provide the parts outside the CDR3, is DTGVSQNPRHKITKRGQNVTFRCDPISEHNRLYWYRQTLGQGPEFLTYFQNEAQLEKSRLLSDRFSAERPKGSFSTLEIQRTEQGDSAMYLCASSLGLAGHHEQYFGPGTRLTVT.

This chain uses TRBV4-1 with TRBJ1-4; D may be TRBD1 (6 bases). Germline loops: CDR1 MGHRA, CDR2 YSYEKL. The CDR3 extends over 15 amino acids. V was clipped by 2 bases and J by 3 bases, with 10 bases between them. The DNA for the CDR3 is TGCGCCAGCAGCCAATTCCAGGGGCCTAATGAAAAACTGTTTTTT. This codes for CASSQFQGPNEKLFF.

The J gene is TRBJ1-6, the V gene TRBV5-6, with D possibly matching TRBD1 (5 bases). Germline V gene data show CDR1 as SGHDT and CDR2 as YYEEEE. Trimming took off 3 bases at V and 5 bases at J, with 12 bases between the two ends. This CDR3 spans 15 amino acids. CDR3 protein: CASSWGTGDNSPLHF. The CDR3 DNA follows: TGTGCCAGCAGCTGGGGCACAGGAGATAATTCACCCCTCCACTTT.

The gene calls are TRBV15 and TRBJ1-6; no firm D call. This CDR3 is 18 amino acids long. V dropped 0 bases and J dropped 1 base, with 13 bases sitting between them. The germline gives CDR1 LNHNV, CDR2 YYDKDF (reference sequence). The CDR3 loop reads CATSREYSGPSYNSPLHF. CDR3 bases: TGTGCCACCAGCAGAGAGTACTCAGGCCCTTCCTATAATTCACCCCTCCACTTT. The variable domain in full, with the rest retrieved from reference TRBV15 and TRBJ1-6, is DAMVIQNPRYQVTQFGKPVTLSCSQTLNHNVMYWYQQKSSQAPKLLFHYYDKDFNNEADTPDNFQSRRPNTSFCFLDIRSPGLGDTAMYLCATSREYSGPSYNSPLHFGNGTRLTVT.

The gene calls are TRBV9 and TRBJ1-1; D is perhaps TRBD1 (5 bases). Trimming removed 3 bases at V and 5 bases at J, with 23 bases between. Germline V gene sequence: CDR1 SGDLS, CDR2 YYNGEE. This CDR3 region has 17 residues. CDR3 coding DNA: TGTGCCAGCAGCGGGCCCCAACCATCCGGGGGAGGAACTGAAGCTTTCTTT. Encoded protein: CASSGPQPSGGGTEAFF.

J is TRBJ1-2 and V is TRBV4-2; D remains ambiguous. The CDR3 consists of 14 residues. V was clipped by 2 bases and J by 8 bases, with 15 bases between them. Germline assignment: CDR1 LGHNA and CDR2 YNFKEQ. CDR3 sequence (DNA): TGTGCCAGCAGCCAAAGTTTCGAGGTAGGAGGCTACACCTTC. Its translation is CASSQSFEVGGYTF.

The CDR3 coding sequence is TGTGCCAGCAGCGGGGAGGGGATGGGCTCTGGAAACACCATATATTTT. This sequence encodes CASSGEGMGSGNTIYF. The chain uses TRBV9 and TRBJ1-3, with a weak D call TRBD1 (5 bases). The ends were cut back, 3 bases at V and 0 bases at J, with 13 bases in the middle. Germline lookup yields CDR1 SGDLS and CDR2 YYNGEE. The CDR3 is 16 amino acids.

The rearrangement links TRBV7-2 to TRBJ2-3, with 9 bases identical to TRBD2. V gave up 7 bases and J gave up 5 bases; unmatched junction bases: 4. The germline CDR1 and CDR2 sequences are SGHTA and FQGNSA. This CDR3 spans 13 amino acids. The CDR3 here is CASTARGGDTQYF. CDR3 in DNA: TGTGCCAGCACAGCGCGGGGGGGAGATACGCAGTATTTT.

This clone was detected a few times. The chain is built from TRBV18 and TRBJ1-1; 8 bases fit TRBD1. The CDR3 extends over 16 amino acids. Germline V gene data show CDR1 as KGHSH and CDR2 as LQKENI. V dropped 0 bases and J dropped 1; count of bases not matched to a gene: 4. CDR3 nucleotide sequence: TGTGCCAGCTCACCACCCGGGACAGGCCAGAACACTGAAGCTTTCTTT. Protein product: CASSPPGTGQNTEAFF.

The V call is TRBV19, the J call TRBJ1-2; TRBD1 matches 8 bases. Germline CDR1 reads LNHDA; CDR2 reads SQIVND (reference sequence). Losses at the gene ends were 7 bases for V and 5 bases for J; bases not matched to a gene: 9. The CDR3 has 14 amino acids. CDR3 DNA sequence: TGTGCCAGTACCGCATTGGGACAGGAGTATGGCTACACCTTC. Its protein is CASTALGQEYGYTF. Complete variable domain (other parts from reference TRBV19 and TRBJ1-2): DGGITQSPKYLFRKEGQNVTLSCEQNLNHDAMYWYRQDPGQGLRLIYYSQIVNDFQKGDIAEGYSVSREKKESFPLTVTSAQKNPTAFYLCASTALGQEYGYTFGSGTRLTVV.

This chain uses TRBV28 with TRBJ1-1; 7 bases fit TRBD1. The CDR3 sequence is 14 residues long. CDR1 and CDR2 (germline): MDHEN, SYDVKM. The V gene end was trimmed by 5 bases and the J gene end by 1 base; junction bases not matched to a gene: 4. DNA of the CDR3: TGTGCCAGCAGTCTGACAGGGCGGAACACTGAAGCTTTCTTT. Its protein is CASSLTGRNTEAFF. Filled out from reference TRBV28 and TRBJ1-1, the complete variable domain reads DVKVTQSSRYLVKRTGEKVFLECVQDMDHENMFWYRQDPGLGLRLIYFSYDVKMKEKGDIPEGYSVSREKKERFSLILESASTNQTSMYLCASSLTGRNTEAFFGQGTRLTVV.